Presented here are 13 T cell receptor beta chains from one specimen sequenced in a study of T-cell memory formation after mild COVID-19. One entry per CDR3 protein results from TCRdb running MiXCR on the 5' RACE reads. The sample lists about 250,000 distinct CDR3 sequences, over 15% occurring once. Sequencing was carried out using PBMCs or a T cell subset sorted from them (not recorded which). These receptors were taken from an adult woman who had mild COVID-19 (a few samples of this study predate the infection). Cell type and time point are not known.

This clonotype was seen only a few times. This chain joins TRBV5-1 and TRBJ2-7, with a tentative D call TRBD1 (6 bases). The CDR3 is made up of 12 amino acids. Between the trimmed V and J ends, which lost 7 bases and 0 bases, there was a span of 8 bases. Germline CDR1 and CDR2: SGHRS and YFSETQ. The CDR3 region is CASGQNSYEQYF. The DNA of the CDR3 is TGCGCCAGCGGACAGAACTCCTACGAGCAGTACTTC.

This clonotype was picked up a small number of times. The genes are TRBV7-8 and TRBJ2-3, with D tentatively TRBD1 or TRBD2 (6 bases each). Germline V CDR1 and CDR2: SGHVS, FQNEAQ. The CDR3 loop spans 15 amino acids. V was pared by 2 bases and J by 5 bases, with 14 bases between. CDR3: CASSLLGGAGDTQYF. CDR3 nucleotide sequence: TGTGCCAGCAGCTTACTGGGGGGCGCGGGAGATACGCAGTATTTT.

The V gene is TRBV5-1, the J gene TRBJ2-5; D not resolved. V was clipped by 4 bases and J by 5 bases, with 12 bases between them. Germline V gene sequence: CDR1 SGHRS, CDR2 YFSETQ. CDR3 size: 13 residues. In nucleotides, the CDR3 is TGCGCCAGCAGCATCCCCACTGGGGAGACCCAGTACTTC. Translating gives CASSIPTGETQYF.

This clonotype was observed a few times. The chain employs TRBV9 and TRBJ1-6; D is uncertain. This CDR3 is built from 13 residues. The germline V gene encodes CDR1 SGDLS and CDR2 YYNGEE. Trimming stripped 7 bases from V and 6 bases from J, with 11 bases between. The CDR3 spells CASQTELNSPLHF. DNA for the CDR3: TGTGCCAGCCAAACAGAACTTAATTCACCCCTCCACTTT.

This clonotype was seen ten or more times. J is TRBJ2-7 and V is TRBV5-1; the match to TRBD2 covers 16 bases. This CDR3 region has 16 residues. Trimming cost V 4 bases and J 4 bases; bases outside gene matches: 5. The V gene's germline CDR1 is SGHRS and CDR2 YFSETQ. CDR3 protein: CASSGGLAGGPYEQYF. CDR3 coding DNA: TGCGCCAGCAGCGGGGGACTAGCGGGAGGGCCTTACGAGCAGTACTTC.

This clonotype has more than one count but fewer than ten. The CDR3 nucleotides read TGTGCCTGGACTCTGGGCTCGGACATTCAGTACTTC. It yields the protein CAWTLGSDIQYF. This chain uses TRBV30 with TRBJ2-4; D unclear. This CDR3 is built from 12 residues. Germline loops: CDR1 GTSNPN, CDR2 SVGIG (reference sequence). V was shortened by 4 bases and J by 8 bases, with 12 bases between the two germline ends.

This clonotype has only a few counts. The V call is TRBV7-2, the J call TRBJ2-7; D tentatively reads TRBD1 or TRBD2 (5 bases each). Per germline, CDR1 SGHTA and CDR2 FQGNSA. The CDR3 has 17 residues. V was shortened by 3 bases and J by 2 bases, with 20 bases between the two germline ends. CDR3 in amino acids: CASSLTTGTPIPYEQYF. The CDR3 DNA is TGTGCCAGCAGCTTGACGACCGGGACCCCCATCCCCTACGAGCAGTACTTC.

The table lists this clonotype with a few counts. The chain couples TRBV6-5 to TRBJ2-1; 7 nucleotides agree with TRBD2. Unmatched junction bases numbered 14, after V lost 10 bases and J lost 5 bases. This CDR3 is 15 amino acids long. The germline V gene has CDR1 MNHEY and CDR2 SVGAGI. CDR3 protein: CATKIGGIEDNEQFF. In nucleotides, the CDR3 is TGTGCCACAAAGATCGGGGGGATTGAGGACAATGAGCAGTTCTTC.

This chain connects TRBV5-1 to TRBJ2-5; TRBD2 is a possible D gene (5 bases). Germline assignment: CDR1 SGHRS and CDR2 YFSETQ. V gave up 2 bases and J gave up 2 bases, with 7 bases separating them. This CDR3 region has 13 residues. Here the CDR3 DNA reads TGCGCCAGCAGCTTAGCGGCTCAAGAGACCCAGTACTTC. Translated, it gives CASSLAAQETQYF.

This clonotype occurred a few times. This chain uses TRBV19 with TRBJ1-2; weak D call: TRBD1 (6 bases). Germline assignment: CDR1 LNHDA and CDR2 SQIVND (reference sequence). The ends were cut back, 6 bases at V and 8 bases at J, with 22 bases in the middle. CDR3 size: 15 residues. CDR3 nucleotide sequence: TGTGCCAGTAGCTCTACCCTCGGGACACTACACGGCTACACCTTC. It is translated as CASSSTLGTLHGYTF.

J is TRBJ1-6 and V is TRBV20-1; D is ambiguous. Between the trimmed V and J ends, which lost 7 bases and 5 bases, there was a span of 15 bases. The CDR3 spans 14 residues. CDR1 and CDR2 (germline): DFQATT, SNEGSKA (reference sequence). CDR3 nucleotide sequence: TGCAGTGAGAGAGGGTTAATGGATAATTCACCCCTCCACTTT. Its translation is CSERGLMDNSPLHF.

V and J are TRBV5-1 and TRBJ1-1; D possibly corresponds to TRBD1 (6 bases). The length of the CDR3 is 12 residues. From germline, CDR1 is SGHRS and CDR2 YFSETQ. Trimming left V 4 bases short and J 7 bases short, with 11 bases between. The CDR3 protein is CASSADRSEAFF. The CDR3 region has the DNA TGCGCCAGCAGCGCCGACAGGAGTGAAGCTTTCTTT. Filled out from reference TRBV5-1 and TRBJ1-1, the complete variable domain reads KAGVTQTPRYLIKTRGQQVTLSCSPISGHRSVSWYQQTPGQGLQFLFEYFSETQRNKGNFPGRFSGRQFSNSRSEMNVSTLELGDSALYLCASSADRSEAFFGQGTRLTVV.

This clonotype was seen more than once but under ten times. The chain combines TRBV30 with TRBJ1-3; TRBD1 matches 8 bases. V lost 5 bases and J lost 0; bases outside the gene matches: 0. The germline V gene has CDR1 GTSNPN and CDR2 SVGIG (reference sequence). CDR3 size: 13 residues. The CDR3 coding sequence is TGTGCCTGGGACAGGGGCTCTGGAAACACCATATATTTT. Protein product: CAWDRGSGNTIYF.